The source of this T cell receptor (beta chain) is a study of cytomegalovirus exposure and HLA in healthy donors (dated by TCRdb to 2015 to 2018). Notes on the research overall: In an earlier analysis of approximately 500 of the donors, approximately 260 Gb of sequence data and about 110 million unique TCR beta sequences from 180 million or so T cells were reported. A separate validation cohort of about 110 different subjects was used in addition to the roughly 700-subject first cohort. On average, roughly 240,000 unique TCR beta nucleotide sequences were sequenced per donor among a few hundred genotyped donors of the cohort, with roughly 18% of those sequences being non-productive. All discovery cohort repertoires had been generated on a single sequencing platform. An early release that covered about 640 HLA-typed donors contained about 300 gigabases of sequencing data and 85 million to 100 million unique TCR sequences. In an earlier analysis of about 590 of the donors, high-throughput TCR beta sequencing was used to judge whether each TCR beta V gene segment behaved as functional or pseudogenic. In the later analysis, no new phenotypic data were used to find candidate immune exposures; instead, reliance was placed on TCR beta sequences and their occurrence across donors. The number of donors typed differed by locus, with roughly 620-640 for A, B, C, DRB1 and DQB1, roughly 520 for DQA1, 600 to 610 for DPA1, and about 450 for DPB1. Using immunosequencing, the study profiled T cell repertoires from 666 subjects and related those repertoires to cytomegalovirus serostatus. In a later analysis, previously published TCR beta repertoires from fewer than 750 donors were re-analyzed and high-resolution HLA genotyping was added so that TCR occurrence patterns could be studied. Because of strong linkage in the cohort, five DR-DQ haplotypes were treated as single units for association and clustering. High-throughput TCR immunosequencing, statistical association of individual TCRs with disease status, and machine learning were combined to predict cytomegalovirus infection status. In a later genetic analysis, genome-wide SNP genotypes for 398 of the 666 donors were used, and that subset was treated as a discovery cohort. The study was designed to test whether signatures of past pathogen exposure could be identified by cataloging public T cell receptors. Both class I and class II loci were covered by HLA typing, at four-digit resolution. Of the roughly 410 genotyped donors, less than 85% were placed in the genetic ancestry cluster associated with self-reported Caucasian donors. Alongside the repertoire data, information on donor age, sex, ethnicity and CMV serostatus was compiled. Study-wide findings and limitations: Compared with equally common non-associated chains, HLA-associated TCR beta chains in a later analysis were more clonally expanded and had lower generation probabilities. According to the authors, the approach could potentially be generalized to other disease states and immunological phenotypes. A further reported finding was that TCR beta sequences accurately predicted the HLA-A and HLA-B alleles for most subjects in the first cohort. A total of around 150 TCR beta chains were listed by the study as associated with cytomegalovirus. Only TCR beta chains were sequenced in this cohort, and the absence of alpha or paired-chain data limited detectable features. Assigning TCR associations to individual alleles was difficult when HLA alleles, especially DR and DQ, strongly co-occurred. In a later analysis, around 17,000 TCR beta sequences were associated with specific HLA alleles at a false discovery rate of 0.05. According to a later analysis, most CMV-associated TCR beta chains appeared to be HLA-restricted, and the HLA associations seemed to be driven largely by CMV exposure. A later analysis found that TCR association rates varied across HLA loci, with DRB1 alleles showing the most associated TCRs and HLA-C alleles the fewest. In vitro tests confirmed that a few of the cytomegalovirus-associated TCR beta chains recognize cytomegalovirus antigens. Roughly uniform sequencing depth across donors was assumed in presence/absence analyses, although this assumption may not hold. Most TCR sequences were seen in very few donors, while some public TCRs were found in many individuals. For the cohort, immune exposure information was limited to CMV serostatus. A cluster of highly shared sequence variants was judged likely to represent a technical artifact of the sequencing pipeline. According to a later analysis, parvovirus B19, influenza, CMV and Epstein-Barr virus appeared linked to several top co-occurrence clusters. Cytomegalovirus status was reported to be diagnosed by the classifier with high specificity and sensitivity in both the original and validation cohorts. Because HLA typing was missing for some donors at each locus, association tests included only the typed subset. A later genetic analysis associated a missense DCLRE1C variant with V-gene and J-gene trimming of TCR beta chains, and an independent cohort replicated the association. Some IMGT-functional V segments, including TRBV6-2 and TRBV6-3, could not be told apart with the 87-base-pair reads, so those segments were excluded. Because counts were too low, about 18 rarely observed V segments, including chromosome 9 orphons, were excluded from the earlier analysis of several hundred of the donors. Linkage disequilibrium might explain the correlated functional status among segregating V segments, but an unknown experimental factor could not be excluded. In a later genetic analysis, fewer N-insertions in productive TCRs were reported among donors in an Asian-associated ancestry cluster than the roughly 640-donor mean. In an earlier analysis of over 550 of the donors, most TCR beta V segments were observed in productive rearrangements about 90% or about 30% of the time, broadly matching IMGT annotations.

For CDR1 and CDR2, the germline V gene lists SQVTM and ANQGSEA. V is pruned by 6 bases and J by 5 bases, leaving 6 bases of the junction without a gene match. The CDR3 sequence holds 14 residues, the cysteine and phenylalanine included. Just CDR3 DNA is preserved here, 42 bases in frame from base 1. Library method: the immunoSEQ multiplex PCR assay. The multiplex PCR relied on a mix of 60 forward primers for TCR Vbeta segments and 13 reverse primers for TCR Jbeta segments. Amplification of the CDR3 region of rearranged TCR beta genes was performed with a multiplex PCR assay on genomic DNA. Amplified TCR beta libraries were sequenced as 87-base-pair reads on the Illumina HiSeq System. The authors processed their data as follows. A later analysis counted about 80 million unique TCR beta chains across the 550 to 800 repertoires, and some 11 million of these chains were shared by at least two donors. To remove PCR and sequencing errors, raw reads were error-corrected and collapsed into unique sequences using a nearest-neighbor algorithm that merged closely related sequences. CDR3 sequences were aligned to IMGT reference sequences to assign V, D and J gene segments. For a sequence to be retained, at least a six-nucleotide match to both a V gene segment and a J gene segment was required. A rearrangement was called productive if the CDR3 had no stop codons and remained in frame with V and J, and every other rearrangement was called non-productive. Following IMGT convention, CDR3 was defined as the stretch from the second conserved V-encoded cysteine up to the conserved J-encoded phenylalanine. The earlier analysis of some 580 of the donors excluded any sequence lacking an unambiguous match to a single V gene segment. An earlier analysis of a few hundred of the donors called V segments functional above 56.7% productive rearrangements and segregating when the between-donor standard deviation exceeded 5%. To diagnose cytomegalovirus status from the catalog of TCR beta chain sequences, a statistical classification framework was built. V and J gene assignment, in a later analysis, came from comparing TCR nucleotide sequences with IMGT/GENE-DB human TR gene sequences. A later analysis assigned CDR3 sequences and most-parsimonious VDJ recombination scenarios with the TCRdist pipeline. In a later analysis, each TCR beta chain was defined by its CDR3 amino acid sequence together with its V-gene family, and reads lacking a unique V-gene family were excluded. A later analysis removed 600 or so highly shared, low-generation-probability nucleotide sequences to deal with suspected cross-contamination and a sequencing artifact. A later analysis calculated a clonal expansion index for each public chain from normalized within-repertoire ranks of inferred template counts. In a later analysis, generation probabilities were computed with a VDJ recombination model fitted to out-of-frame rearrangements, and the resulting probabilities were checked against IGoR. Hypergeometric tests were used in a later analysis to score TCR-TCR, TCR-HLA and TCR-CMV co-occurrence, with a repertoire-size bias correction applied to the TCR pairs. In a later analysis, false discovery rates were estimated by permuting HLA or CMV assignments 20 times. In a later analysis, co-occurring TCRs were grouped with DBSCAN, and TCRdist sequence similarity was added when clustering was performed within HLA-allele-positive subsets. For co-occurrence clustering, repertoires with fewer than 30,000 or more than 120,000 public chains were excluded, along with roughly 5 repertoires with anomalous nucleotide sharing. Drawn from immuneACCESS, this table holds only the in-frame rearrangements with V and J called that TCRdb kept. Clones are partly lost; checked studies trace under half to an unresolved V gene and leave the rest unexplained. V, J and clone size derive from that table, while D and trimming were established from the DNA sequence. Counted in this sample were 150,000 to 200,000 clones; 75% to 85% of them appeared once. 0.96% of the sample is in the top ten clones.

In the case of this clone: Its cognate antigen has yet to be identified. The input lacks base qualities; no much larger clone sits a single base away.

The cohort consisted of 650 to 700 healthy bone marrow donors. At the time of sampling, every cohort member was nominally healthy, though immune exposures that went unrecorded were likely present. The donor tested CMV seropositive, placing the donor among the 250 to 300 seropositive members of the cohort. A peripheral blood sample was provided by each donor, and peripheral blood mononuclear cells were used for TCR beta sequencing. The Qiagen DNeasy Blood Extraction Kit was used to extract genomic DNA from the blood cell samples. The sequence is built from TRBV29-1 and TRBJ2-2, with TRBD2 matching 10 junction bases. The origin of this receptor is a girl aged 2 to 9 in good health and CMV-seropositive. The specimen sequenced was PBMCs. This receptor carries the CDR3 CSVIAGGWTGELFF. In nucleotide form, the sequence is TGCAGCGTCATAGCGGGAGGATGGACCGGGGAGCTGTTTTTT.